This T cell receptor (beta chain) was identified in a study of shared clonotypes between healthy human individuals. Looked up from germline, CDR1 is LGHNT and CDR2 is FRNRAP. With 5 bases removed from V and 7 bases from J, the gap between germline ends came to 30 bases. The CDR3 covers 19 residues. Per the study methods: For the immunoSEQ data, sequences were junction-only without quality scores, so filtering differed. The protocol was immunoSEQ multiplex PCR, while the TCRdb copy is restricted to in-frame clones and leaves out a portion. D and trimming come from the DNA, and the V and J calls and clone size come from that table. The data contain a few hundred thousand clones, about 74% of them singletons.

V and J are TRBV12-5 and TRBJ2-1; D ambiguous. The sequencing input was PBMCs. The sequence derives from a woman between 35 and 50 years old in good health. Some clones in this sample may be carry-over from other donors' samples. CDR3 amino acids: CASGPVSPTGLPKENEQFF. CDR3 DNA sequence: TGTGCTAGTGGTCCGGTTTCTCCTACGGGCCTCCCGAAAGAAAATGAGCAGTTCTTC.